This TCR beta chain is drawn from a study of vaccination effects on CD4 cells after COVID-19. About the research overall: Sampling occurred a median 72 days post second dose, range 14 to 241.

Sequencing used immunoSEQ multiplex PCR; TCRdb keeps in-frame clones, though not all of them. The table includes 29,000 or so clones, 65% to 75% detected once. Germline loops: CDR1 SGDLS, CDR2 YYNGEE. This CDR3 is 11 amino acids long. Before sequencing took place, the ViraFEST assay used viral peptide pools to expand antigen-specific CD4+ T cells. Culture lasted about ten days before CD4+ T cell isolation. Subjects were given two BNT162b2 or mRNA-1273 vaccine doses. Testing of the vaccine recipients showed negative nucleocapsid antibodies and no prior SARS-CoV-2 infection. A half-medium replacement with IL-2 medium was carried out on days 3 and 7. Findings and caveats of the study: The vaccine-induced clones of healthy vaccinees included only 1 of 255 that cross-reacted with common cold coronaviruses.

As for this clone: Its antigen is undetermined.

This sample comprised CD4+ T cells from PBMCs cultured with HCoV-OC43 spike peptides, obtained after COVID-19 vaccination. Subset: HCoV-OC43 spike overlapping peptide pool stimulation. The chain carries TRBV9 and TRBJ1-5, with D unresolved. The clonotype comes from a human donor who received a COVID-19 vaccine. CDR3 coding DNA: TGTGTATCCCTCCCGAGACAGCCCCAGCATTTT. It codes for CVSLPRQPQHF.